This T cell receptor (beta chain) was captured by sequencing in a study of beta chain features in type 1 diabetes. Study-level results: Equally in patients and controls, PCR might preferentially amplify shorter templates. Shorter TCRB CDR3s, moderately but significantly so, marked every one of the four CD4+ subsets in Type 1 diabetes patients. For TCRB rearrangement, an influence of HLA type remained unresolved here.

In total, each donor contributed a single heparinised blood draw that averaged roughly 100 mL. The authors sorted CD4+ naive, central memory, regulatory and stem cell-like memory cells via CD45RO/CCR7/CD25/CD127/CD95/CD27. This clone was seen once. What it recognizes is unknown. Germline loops: CDR1 MNHNS, CDR2 SASEGT. This CDR3 region has 14 residues. The authors reverse transcribed all of the isolated RNA, so sequencing captured expressed TCRB transcripts. Sequenced by immunoSEQ multiplex PCR; TCRdb stores in-frame clones only, minus some. The sample records 25,000 to 35,000 clones, less than 65% being singletons.

Input material: Tregs from blood. The chain couples TRBV6-1 to TRBJ2-5, with 14 bases identical to TRBD2. The DNA matches TRBJ2-7 better at its end, which makes the J call doubtful. The TCR sequence derives from a woman in her 30s with type 1 diabetes. The CDR3 spells CASRGTSGGYEQYF. CDR3 nucleotide sequence: TGTGCCAGCAGAGGGACTAGCGGGGGCTACGAGCAGTACTTC.